The 5 T cell receptor beta chains below come from one sample, sequenced in a study of regulatory T cells. The PCR used 52 TRBV and 13 TRBJ primers. Measured with immunoSEQ multiplex PCR; TCRdb has only the in-frame clones, and not every one. The sample records 30,000 to 40,000 clones, over 90% being singletons. These TCRs are of unknown antigen specificity. Study-wide results and limits: Hydrophobic residues at CDR3 positions 6 and 7 were enriched in conventional CD4+ T cells of CD3G-deficient patients.

The specimen sequenced was conventional CD4+ T cells sorted from blood. The origin of the receptors is a child aged 2 to 10 with CD3G deficiency.

The gene calls are TRBV28 and TRBJ1-2; TRBD1 matches at 10 bases. Germline V CDR1 and CDR2: MDHEN, SYDVKM. V lost 3 bases, J lost 4 bases, and 2 bases stayed unmatched. The CDR3 totals 14 residues. The CDR3, as DNA: TGTGCCAGCAGTTTGGGACAGGGGACCTATGGCTACACCTTC. Encoded protein: CASSLGQGTYGYTF.

The J gene is TRBJ2-7, the V gene TRBV5-1; D may correspond to TRBD1 or TRBD2 (5 bases each). Trimming left V 1 base short and J 0 bases short, with 14 bases between. The CDR3 extends over 16 amino acids. Germline loops: CDR1 SGHRS, CDR2 YFSETQ. The CDR3 bases are TGCGCCAGCAGCTTGTCTATCGGGGCCGGCTCCTACGAGCAGTACTTC. Protein sequence: CASSLSIGAGSYEQYF.

V gene TRBV28 combines with J gene TRBJ2-5, with 7 bases matching TRBD1. The better agreement between TRBJ2-7 and the DNA end casts doubt on the J call. The CDR3 loop spans 13 amino acids. Per germline, CDR1 MDHEN and CDR2 SYDVKM. The CDR3 region is CASSGTARYEQYF. CDR3 in DNA: TGTGCCAGCAGCGGGACAGCTAGGTACGAGCAGTACTTC.

The chain employs TRBV10-3 and TRBJ2-7, with 8 nucleotides matching TRBD2. Germline-derived CDR1 and CDR2 are ENHRY and SYGVKD. There are 14 residues in the CDR3. The V segment lost 8 bases and the J segment 5 bases; nucleotides outside the gene matches: 11. The CDR3 region is CAIAPGGGPHEQYF. The DNA of the CDR3 is TGTGCCATCGCCCCGGGGGGGGGTCCTCACGAGCAGTACTTC.

The chain has TRBV5-1 and TRBJ1-1, with D possibly TRBD1 on 5 matching bases. Germline V CDR1 and CDR2: SGHRS, YFSETQ. Deletions cut 0 bases from V and 2 bases from J, with 8 bases between. CDR3 length equals 14 residues. The CDR3 bases are TGCGCCAGCAGCTTGGAGGGGAGAAACACTGAAGCTTTCTTT. Amino acids: CASSLEGRNTEAFF.